This is a list of T cell receptor beta chains from one sample in a study of CD4 T cells in relation to SARS-CoV-2 and coronaviruses. What these receptors recognize is not known. Some clones are missing from TCRdb's copy, which holds only in-frame ones; the method was immunoSEQ multiplex PCR. The table includes approximately 21,000 clones, roughly 82% detected once. Specimen: CD4+ T cells from PBMCs, cultured in vitro. The source of these receptors is a human donor in good health. The CDR3 runs from the conserved cysteine through the conserved F or W. A D gene is named only where the DNA matches it firmly. Clone sizes are given selectively: once, few, many, or a class where the clone is expanded.

cdr3_nt,cdr3_aa,v_call,clone_size,d_call,j_call
TGTGCCAGCAGCTTAGGACTTCGCAGGGGGCAAGGCTACACCTTC,CASSLGLRRGQGYTF,TRBV11-2,-,TRBD1,TRBJ1-2
TGTGCCAGCTCACCACAGCTCCTCAGTGGAAACACCATATATTTT,CASSPQLLSGNTIYF,TRBV18,-,-,TRBJ1-3
TGTGCCAGCAGCGTAGGCGGGGGTTCAGGGTCCTACGAGCAGTACTTC,CASSVGGGSGSYEQYF,TRBV9,-,TRBD2,TRBJ2-7
TGTGCCAGCAGCTCCCCCTCGACAGCCGAGCAGTACTTC,CASSSPSTAEQYF,TRBV7-2,-,-,TRBJ2-7
TGTGCCAGCAGTTTCTCGGTCCCCAGGGAGCTGTTTTTT,CASSFSVPRELFF,TRBV6-2/TRBV6-3,few,-,TRBJ2-2
TGCGCCAGCAGCCAACTACAGGGGGGAGATGAAAAACTGTTTTTT,CASSQLQGGDEKLFF,TRBV4-3,-,TRBD1,TRBJ1-4
TGTGCTAGTGGTTTGGAATGGACGCTACTCACAGATACGCAGTATTTT,CASGLEWTLLTDTQYF,TRBV12-5,-,-,TRBJ2-3
TGTGCCAGTAGTATGAGGAGGGGAATGAACTCTGGGGCCAACGTCCTGACTTTC,CASSMRRGMNSGANVLTF,TRBV19,once,-,TRBJ2-6
TGCGCCAGCAGCTTGATCCTAGCGGCCCAAGAGACCCAGTACTTC,CASSLILAAQETQYF,TRBV5-1,-,TRBD2,TRBJ2-5
TGTGCCAGCAGCCACCGGGGGACAGGAGAGAACTATGGCTACACCTTC,CASSHRGTGENYGYTF,TRBV7-9,-,TRBD1,TRBJ1-2
TGTGCCAGCAGCTTAGGGGTTGGGACCTCTGGAAACACCATATATTTT,CASSLGVGTSGNTIYF,TRBV5-4,-,-,TRBJ1-3
TGTGCCAGCAGCTTCAGGGTAAGCTCCTACAATGAGCAGTTCTTC,CASSFRVSSYNEQFF,TRBV11-3,-,-,TRBJ2-1
TGTGCCACCAGCGGAGGATCTTATGGCTACACCTTC,CATSGGSYGYTF,TRBV24-1,few,-,TRBJ1-2
TGTGCCAGCAGCTTAAGACCGGCCGATCAGCCCCAGCATTTT,CASSLRPADQPQHF,TRBV7-2,-,-,TRBJ1-5
TGTGCCAGCAGCTTAGAGCGCCTCTCTGGAAACACCATATATTTT,CASSLERLSGNTIYF,TRBV7-9,-,-,TRBJ1-3
TGTGCAAGTCGCTTAGCGCTGGAAGTTCTAGCCAAAAACATTCAGTACTTC,CASRLALEVLAKNIQYF,TRBV12-2,-,-,TRBJ2-4
TGTGCCAGCAGCTTAGGCAGGGGGATACCAGGGACCCAGTACTTC,CASSLGRGIPGTQYF,TRBV11-3,-,TRBD1,TRBJ2-5
TGTGCCAGCAGTGAATTTACACAGGGGGCCGCCGAGCAGTACTTC,CASSEFTQGAAEQYF,TRBV2,-,TRBD1,TRBJ2-7
TGTGCCAGCAGCTCCCGGTGGGGACAGGGTAATGAAAAACTGTTTTTT,CASSSRWGQGNEKLFF,TRBV5-6,-,TRBD1,TRBJ1-4
TGTGCCAGCAGCCCGCCCGGGACAGTCTCCTACAATGAGCAGTTCTTC,CASSPPGTVSYNEQFF,TRBV7-2,-,TRBD1,TRBJ2-1
TGTGCCAGCAGCTTAGAACGGACCCAGAACACTGAAGCTTTCTTT,CASSLERTQNTEAFF,TRBV7-9,few,-,TRBJ1-1
TGTGCCAGCAGTTACGGCGGTACGGGCTACGAGCAGTACTTC,CASSYGGTGYEQYF,TRBV6-2/TRBV6-3,-,-,TRBJ2-7
TGTGCCAGCAGCATGGGACCGAGCACAGATACGCAGTATTTT,CASSMGPSTDTQYF,TRBV7-2,-,-,TRBJ2-3
TGTGCCAGCAGGCCGGGGGGTGAAGGAAAGACCCAGTACTTC,CASRPGGEGKTQYF,TRBV7-9,-,TRBD2,TRBJ2-5
TGCGCCAGCAGCTTGGGGACAGGGTTTGATCAGCCCCAGCATTTT,CASSLGTGFDQPQHF,TRBV5-1,-,TRBD1,TRBJ1-5
TGTGCCAGCAGCCCCTGGACAGATAGAATCTACGAGCAGTACTTC,CASSPWTDRIYEQYF,TRBV3-1/TRBV3-2,-,-,TRBJ2-7
TGCGCCAGCAGCCAATGGGACAGGGGGCCTTCACCCCTCCACTTT,CASSQWDRGPSPLHF,TRBV4-3,few,TRBD1,TRBJ1-6
TGTGCCAGCAGTTATCGAGGTCGGACTCGCACAGATACGCAGTATTTT,CASSYRGRTRTDTQYF,TRBV6-6,once,-,TRBJ2-3
TGTGCCAGCAGTTTCTGGGCAGGCCCCCAAGAGACCCAGTACTTC,CASSFWAGPQETQYF,TRBV27,once,-,TRBJ2-5
TGTGCCAGTACGGGGGGCCTAATGAACACTGAAGCTTTCTTT,CASTGGLMNTEAFF,TRBV6-6,-,-,TRBJ1-1
TGTGCCAGCAGGGCCACAGCCGGAACTAATGAAAAACTGTTTTTT,CASRATAGTNEKLFF,TRBV3-1/TRBV3-2,-,-,TRBJ1-4
TGTGCCAGCTCACCACCTGAGAATACGCAGTATTTT,CASSPPENTQYF,TRBV18,-,-,TRBJ2-3
TGTGCCAGCAGTGAATACGGGGCCCAGGGAGTGACTGAAGCTTTCTTT,CASSEYGAQGVTEAFF,TRBV25-1,-,-,TRBJ1-1